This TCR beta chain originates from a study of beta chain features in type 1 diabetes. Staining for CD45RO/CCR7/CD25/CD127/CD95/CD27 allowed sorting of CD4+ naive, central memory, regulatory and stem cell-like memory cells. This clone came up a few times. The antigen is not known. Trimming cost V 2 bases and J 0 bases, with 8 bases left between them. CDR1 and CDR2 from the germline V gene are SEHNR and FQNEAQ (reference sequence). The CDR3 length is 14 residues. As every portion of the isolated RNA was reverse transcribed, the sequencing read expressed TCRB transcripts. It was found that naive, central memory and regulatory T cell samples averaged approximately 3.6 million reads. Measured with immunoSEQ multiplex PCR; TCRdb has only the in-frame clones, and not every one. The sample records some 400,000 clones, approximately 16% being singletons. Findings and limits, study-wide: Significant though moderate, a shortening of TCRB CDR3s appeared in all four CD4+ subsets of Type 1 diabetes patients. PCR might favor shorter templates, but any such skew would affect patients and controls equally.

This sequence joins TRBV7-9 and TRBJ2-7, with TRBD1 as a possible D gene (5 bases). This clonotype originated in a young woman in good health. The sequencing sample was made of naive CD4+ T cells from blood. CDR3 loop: CASSLFQGSYEQYF. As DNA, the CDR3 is TGTGCCAGCAGCTTATTTCAGGGCTCCTACGAGCAGTACTTC.